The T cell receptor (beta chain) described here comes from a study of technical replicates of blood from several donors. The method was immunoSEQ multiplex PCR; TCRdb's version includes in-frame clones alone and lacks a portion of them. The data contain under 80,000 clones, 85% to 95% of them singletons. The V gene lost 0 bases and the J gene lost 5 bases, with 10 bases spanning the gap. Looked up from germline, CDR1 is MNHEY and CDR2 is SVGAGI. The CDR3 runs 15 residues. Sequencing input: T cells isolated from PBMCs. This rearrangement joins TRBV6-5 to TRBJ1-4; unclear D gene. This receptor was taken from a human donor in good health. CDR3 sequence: CASSYSFVANEKLFF. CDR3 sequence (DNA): TGTGCCAGCAGTTACTCGTTTGTTGCGAATGAAAAACTGTTTTTT.